These 15 T cell receptor beta chains share one sample of origin, sequenced in a study of tumour-infiltrating T cells in Burkitt lymphoma. Here immunoSEQ multiplex PCR was the method, and the copy in TCRdb shows in-frame clones only, minus some. The sample contains over a thousand clones, 12% of which appear only once. The sample was tumor tissue. The receptors originated from a human donor with Burkitt lymphoma.

This chain links TRBV11-3 with TRBJ1-2; D is possibly TRBD1 (5 bases). Germline V gene sequence: CDR1 SGHNT, CDR2 YENEEA. CDR3 length equals 14 residues. V lost 5 bases and J lost 3, with 13 bases in between. CDR3: CASSAGPVDYGYTF. The CDR3, as DNA: TGTGCCAGCAGCGCGGGACCCGTCGACTATGGCTACACCTTC.

In its sample, this clone was seen a few times. V and J are TRBV14 and TRBJ2-1; 11 bases agree with TRBD2. Losses at the gene ends were 8 bases for V and 5 bases for J; bases not matched to a gene: 14. Germline CDR1 is SGHDN and CDR2 is FVKESK. The CDR3 is 17 amino acids. The CDR3 loop is CASSGTSGYSGNNEQFF. CDR3 bases: TGTGCCAGCTCCGGGACTAGCGGTTATTCAGGGAACAATGAGCAGTTCTTC. Supplemented by reference TRBV14 and TRBJ2-1, the full variable domain reads EAGVTQFPSHSVIEKGQTVTLRCDPISGHDNLYWYRRVMGKEIKFLLHFVKESKQDESGMPNNRFLAERTGGTYSTLKVQPAELEDSGVYFCASSGTSGYSGNNEQFFGPGTRLTVL.

The rearrangement joins TRBV5-1 to TRBJ2-1; no definite D call. CDR3 length: 11 residues. The V gene's germline CDR1 is SGHRS and CDR2 YFSETQ. V was clipped by 7 bases and J by 6 bases, with 8 bases between them. DNA of the CDR3: TGCGCCAGCGGTTCCCCCAATGAGCAGTTCTTC. Translated: CASGSPNEQFF. Using reference TRBV5-1 and TRBJ2-1 for the parts outside the CDR3, the full variable domain is KAGVTQTPRYLIKTRGQQVTLSCSPISGHRSVSWYQQTPGQGLQFLFEYFSETQRNKGNFPGRFSGRQFSNSRSEMNVSTLELGDSALYLCASGSPNEQFFGPGTRLTVL.

This chain joins TRBV6-6 and TRBJ2-1; TRBD1 agrees at 9 bases. Germline V gene sequence: CDR1 MNHNY, CDR2 SVGAGI (reference sequence). Unmatched junction bases numbered 6, after V lost 5 bases and J lost 4 bases. CDR3 length: 15 amino acids. In nucleotides, the CDR3 is TGTGCCAGCAGTCCGACAGGGGGTGAATACAATGAGCAGTTCTTC. Translated, it gives CASSPTGGEYNEQFF.

The genes are TRBV19 and TRBJ1-2; D gene unclear. The CDR3 spans 16 residues. Between the trimmed V and J ends, which lost 2 bases and 6 bases, there was a span of 19 bases. Germline V CDR1 and CDR2: LNHDA, SQIVND (reference sequence). The CDR3 region is CASSIRNGRDENGYTF. The CDR3 nucleotides read TGTGCCAGTAGTATAAGGAACGGGAGAGATGAGAATGGCTACACCTTC.

There are a few counts of this clone. This rearrangement joins TRBV4-3 to TRBJ1-1; TRBD1 matches 8 bases. The CDR3 is 16 amino acids. With 4 bases clipped from V and 0 bases from J, the junction kept 7 bases outside the gene matches. The germline gives CDR1 LGHNA, CDR2 YSLEER. CDR3 DNA: TGCGCCAGCAGCCCCGGGACAGGCGGATTGAACACTGAAGCTTTCTTT. It codes for CASSPGTGGLNTEAFF.

In its sample, this clone was seen a few times. CDR3 sequence reads: CASSLYRPSTGELFF. The CDR3 nucleotides read TGTGCCAGCAGTTTATACAGACCGAGCACCGGGGAGCTGTTTTTT. The chain couples TRBV27 to TRBJ2-2; no firm D call. There are 15 residues in the CDR3. Per the germline V gene, CDR1 is MNHEY and CDR2 is SMNVEV (reference sequence). Trimming took 1 base from V and 4 from J, leaving 10 bases between them.

The genes are TRBV7-9 and TRBJ2-3, with 7 bases lining up with TRBD2. The CDR3 is made up of 15 amino acids. Trimming removed 0 bases from V and 2 bases from J; junction bases left unmatched: 2. CDR1 and CDR2 from the germline V gene are SEHNR and FQNEAQ (reference sequence). CDR3 DNA sequence: TGTGCCAGCAGCTTAGCGGGGAGGGCCACAGATACGCAGTATTTT. The encoded protein is CASSLAGRATDTQYF.

This chain uses TRBV29-1 with TRBJ1-2; unclear D gene. The CDR3 totals 12 residues. CDR1 is SQVTM and CDR2 is ANQGSEA in the germline V gene. V lost 7 bases to trimming and J lost 4 bases, with 13 bases between them. The CDR3 region has the DNA TGCAGCGGGACTTCCGGAAGCTATGGCTACACCTTC. Protein product: CSGTSGSYGYTF.

The CDR3 loop is CATSRPAGTGVYEQYF. The CDR3 nucleotides are TGTGCCACCAGCAGACCTGCCGGGACAGGGGTGTACGAGCAGTACTTC. The rearrangement links TRBV15 to TRBJ2-7; 10 bases line up with TRBD1. The CDR3 is 16 amino acids. The trim removed 2 bases at V and 4 bases at J, leaving 8 bases unmatched. Germline loops: CDR1 LNHNV, CDR2 YYDKDF (reference sequence).

This clone occurred a few times. Other DNA variants within this sample encode the same CDR3. DNA for the CDR3: TGTGCCAGTAGGCTACAGGGTGAAAATGAGCAGTTCTTC. Translating it yields CASRLQGENEQFF. The V gene is TRBV19, the J gene TRBJ2-1; D may be TRBD1 (6 bases). The CDR3 is made up of 13 amino acids. The germline gives CDR1 LNHDA, CDR2 SQIVND (reference sequence). The ends were cut back, 6 bases at V and 7 bases at J, with 13 bases in the middle.

This clone turned up a few times. In DNA form, the CDR3 reads TGTGCCAGCGCGTCATGGGGGGGCACAGATACGCAGTATTTT. Translating it yields CASASWGGTDTQYF. The chain carries TRBV25-1 and TRBJ2-3; possible D gene TRBD2, 6 bases. The ends were cut back, 8 bases at V and 1 base at J, with 13 bases in the middle. The CDR3 runs 14 residues. CDR1 is MGHDK, CDR2 SYGVNS, per germline.

V is TRBV25-1 and J is TRBJ1-5; D possibly corresponds to TRBD1 (5 bases). The CDR3 consists of 14 residues. Germline V lookup: CDR1 MGHDK, CDR2 SYGVNS. V gave up 2 bases and J gave up 4 bases, with 9 bases separating them. The CDR3 DNA reads as TGTGCCAGCAGTGAAGGGGCAGGGAATCAGCCCCAGCATTTT. It encodes CASSEGAGNQPQHF.

This clone was seen a handful of times. At one boundary the junction diverges from the germline segment, which might be a read error. This specimen includes other DNA sequences encoding the same CDR3. V usage is TRBV7-9 and J usage is TRBJ1-2; D gene uncertain. CDR3 size: 13 residues. CDR1 and CDR2 (germline): SEHNR, FQNEAQ (reference sequence). Written as DNA, the CDR3 is TGTGCCAGTAGCTTCCTGCGCGGATATGGCTACACCTTC. It translates to CASSFLRGYGYTF.

The chain is built from TRBV25-1 and TRBJ1-2, with D possibly TRBD1 on 5 matching bases. The germline V and J ends were trimmed by 0 bases and 8 bases, with 13 bases remaining between them. Germline CDR1 MGHDK, CDR2 SYGVNS. The CDR3 loop spans 14 amino acids. CDR3 DNA sequence: TGTGCCAGCAGTGAATACGGGAGGGGAAGGGGCTACACCTTC. Its protein product is CASSEYGRGRGYTF.